The rows below give T cell receptor beta chains drawn from one sample of a study of cytomegalovirus exposure and HLA in healthy donors. Method: immunoSEQ multiplex PCR; TCRdb's copy keeps in-frame clones and lacks some. The repertoire holds more than 85,000 clones, with about 80% as singletons. Material for sequencing was PBMCs. These receptors were collected from a woman aged 60 to 75 in good health and CMV-seropositive. The CDR3 runs from the conserved cysteine through the conserved F or W. Fields, in order: J gene, V gene, clone size, CDR3 protein. Not every row has a clone size; where given, it reads once, few, many or a size class.

J gene: TRBJ1-1
V gene: TRBV7-3
clone size: NA
CDR3 protein: CASSSRTGLNTEAFF

J gene: TRBJ1-4
V gene: TRBV6-6
clone size: few
CDR3 protein: CASSLRQGEKLFF

J gene: TRBJ1-1
V gene: TRBV18
clone size: NA
CDR3 protein: CASSQNRDGTEAFF

J gene: TRBJ2-7
V gene: TRBV6-5
clone size: NA
CDR3 protein: CASSSPGLTYEQYF

J gene: TRBJ1-2
V gene: TRBV7-2
clone size: NA
CDR3 protein: CASSSQPGTAINEGYTF

J gene: TRBJ2-7
V gene: TRBV19
clone size: NA
CDR3 protein: CASSLGSEQYF

J gene: TRBJ2-6
V gene: TRBV7-2
clone size: NA
CDR3 protein: CASSSPTTVHREVLTF

J gene: TRBJ2-3
V gene: TRBV7-3
clone size: NA
CDR3 protein: CASSQTGTFTDTQYF

J gene: TRBJ2-1
V gene: TRBV27
clone size: NA
CDR3 protein: CASSLPNTGTRFF

J gene: TRBJ1-1
V gene: TRBV10-3
clone size: many
CDR3 protein: CAISGTGPNTEAFF

J gene: TRBJ2-1
V gene: TRBV7-9
clone size: NA
CDR3 protein: CASSLLNLAGGFNEQFF

J gene: TRBJ2-4
V gene: TRBV6-5
clone size: NA
CDR3 protein: CASSPSSFTDIQYF

J gene: TRBJ1-3
V gene: TRBV4-2
clone size: NA
CDR3 protein: CASSQDPTGLSGNTIYF

J gene: TRBJ1-2
V gene: TRBV11-1
clone size: NA
CDR3 protein: CASSLASSWGGDGYTF

J gene: TRBJ2-7
V gene: TRBV6-1
clone size: NA
CDR3 protein: CASRIQGISYEQYF

J gene: TRBJ2-7
V gene: TRBV11-2
clone size: NA
CDR3 protein: CASSFLAGVGEQYF

J gene: TRBJ1-2
V gene: TRBV7-3
clone size: NA
CDR3 protein: CASSLSTAYGYTF

J gene: TRBJ2-3
V gene: TRBV5-4
clone size: once
CDR3 protein: CASSPTSDADTQYF

J gene: TRBJ1-1
V gene: TRBV7-9
clone size: NA
CDR3 protein: CSSSLEGEAFF

J gene: TRBJ2-2
V gene: TRBV11-3
clone size: NA
CDR3 protein: CASSLALVDFSGELFF

J gene: TRBJ1-2
V gene: TRBV25-1
clone size: NA
CDR3 protein: CASSLAENYGYTF

J gene: TRBJ2-3
V gene: TRBV5-1
clone size: NA
CDR3 protein: CASSFTSADTQYF

J gene: TRBJ2-7
V gene: TRBV7-6
clone size: once
CDR3 protein: CASSARPGQSSYEQYF

J gene: TRBJ1-2
V gene: TRBV9
clone size: NA
CDR3 protein: CASSVASFNSGTGGGYTF

J gene: TRBJ2-5
V gene: TRBV19
clone size: NA
CDR3 protein: CASSIDRETQYF

J gene: TRBJ1-1
V gene: TRBV6-5
clone size: few
CDR3 protein: CASSYKGRAFF

J gene: TRBJ1-5
V gene: TRBV16
clone size: NA
CDR3 protein: CASSRPGGRSNQPQHF

J gene: TRBJ2-5
V gene: TRBV18
clone size: NA
CDR3 protein: CASSLGQGETQYF

J gene: TRBJ1-2
V gene: TRBV27
clone size: NA
CDR3 protein: CASSPGQNWYGYTF

J gene: TRBJ2-1
V gene: TRBV5-1
clone size: NA
CDR3 protein: CASSLAGQGYNEQFF

J gene: TRBJ1-1
V gene: TRBV28
clone size: NA
CDR3 protein: CASTSVATGGRTEAFF

J gene: TRBJ1-1
V gene: TRBV9
clone size: NA
CDR3 protein: CASSVGRGLGNTEAFF

J gene: TRBJ1-1
V gene: TRBV7-6
clone size: NA
CDR3 protein: CASSPRQGGVGTEAFF

J gene: TRBJ2-3
V gene: TRBV19
clone size: NA
CDR3 protein: CASRSNLSGWGTDTQYF

J gene: TRBJ2-5
V gene: TRBV5-1
clone size: NA
CDR3 protein: CASSPQRNQETQYF

J gene: TRBJ2-7
V gene: TRBV15
clone size: NA
CDR3 protein: CATSRDHWTPGYEQYF

J gene: TRBJ2-7
V gene: TRBV27
clone size: NA
CDR3 protein: CASSPLISGGSSYEQYF

J gene: TRBJ2-2
V gene: TRBV11-2
clone size: NA
CDR3 protein: CASSFTGGGTGELFF

J gene: TRBJ2-5
V gene: TRBV18
clone size: few
CDR3 protein: CASSPTAGETQYF

J gene: TRBJ1-1
V gene: TRBV27
clone size: once
CDR3 protein: CASSSWGRGTEAFF

J gene: TRBJ1-5
V gene: TRBV5-5
clone size: NA
CDR3 protein: CASSLVAPGRHQPQHF

J gene: TRBJ1-1
V gene: TRBV2
clone size: NA
CDR3 protein: CASSDPVNTEAFF

J gene: TRBJ2-1
V gene: TRBV9
clone size: once
CDR3 protein: CASSESGTSGMLQFF

J gene: TRBJ2-3
V gene: TRBV6-5
clone size: NA
CDR3 protein: CASSYWGRGQDTQYF

J gene: TRBJ1-1
V gene: TRBV28
clone size: NA
CDR3 protein: CASSLVAAERGYTEAFF

J gene: TRBJ2-7
V gene: TRBV7-9
clone size: NA
CDR3 protein: CASTRQTPPYEQYF

J gene: TRBJ2-7
V gene: TRBV7-2
clone size: NA
CDR3 protein: CASSLGLAGVGEQYF

J gene: TRBJ1-6
V gene: TRBV29-1
clone size: NA
CDR3 protein: CSVGNSYNSPLHF

J gene: TRBJ2-5
V gene: TRBV7-2
clone size: NA
CDR3 protein: CASSFDRGWETQYF

J gene: TRBJ1-6
V gene: TRBV4-1
clone size: NA
CDR3 protein: CASSQALGASNSPLHF

J gene: TRBJ2-3
V gene: TRBV4-2
clone size: NA
CDR3 protein: CASKPVGATDTQYF

J gene: TRBJ2-2
V gene: TRBV11-2
clone size: NA
CDR3 protein: CASSLVLAGWSGELFF

J gene: TRBJ1-1
V gene: TRBV2
clone size: NA
CDR3 protein: CASSKDGPTGTEAFF

J gene: TRBJ2-3
V gene: TRBV7-7
clone size: NA
CDR3 protein: CASSSGTGGTDTQYF

J gene: TRBJ2-3
V gene: TRBV18
clone size: few
CDR3 protein: CASSPTAGSTDTQYF

J gene: TRBJ2-7
V gene: TRBV14
clone size: NA
CDR3 protein: CASSQRFFNEQYF

J gene: TRBJ1-4
V gene: TRBV7-9
clone size: few
CDR3 protein: CASSVSQGQSTNEKLFF

J gene: TRBJ2-2
V gene: TRBV19
clone size: NA
CDR3 protein: CASSVPVPLRTGELFF

J gene: TRBJ1-2
V gene: TRBV6-5
clone size: NA
CDR3 protein: CASRSGTNVFGYTF

J gene: TRBJ2-5
V gene: TRBV6-6
clone size: NA
CDR3 protein: CASTQGETQYF